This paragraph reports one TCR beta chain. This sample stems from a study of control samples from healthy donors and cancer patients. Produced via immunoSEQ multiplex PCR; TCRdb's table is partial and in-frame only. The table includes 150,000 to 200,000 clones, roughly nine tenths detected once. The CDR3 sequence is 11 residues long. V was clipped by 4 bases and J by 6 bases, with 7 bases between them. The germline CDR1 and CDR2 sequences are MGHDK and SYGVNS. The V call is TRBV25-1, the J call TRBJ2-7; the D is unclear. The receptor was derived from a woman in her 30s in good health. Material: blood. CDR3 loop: CASSVRFEQYF. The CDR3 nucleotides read TGTGCCAGCAGTGTCAGGTTCGAGCAGTACTTC.